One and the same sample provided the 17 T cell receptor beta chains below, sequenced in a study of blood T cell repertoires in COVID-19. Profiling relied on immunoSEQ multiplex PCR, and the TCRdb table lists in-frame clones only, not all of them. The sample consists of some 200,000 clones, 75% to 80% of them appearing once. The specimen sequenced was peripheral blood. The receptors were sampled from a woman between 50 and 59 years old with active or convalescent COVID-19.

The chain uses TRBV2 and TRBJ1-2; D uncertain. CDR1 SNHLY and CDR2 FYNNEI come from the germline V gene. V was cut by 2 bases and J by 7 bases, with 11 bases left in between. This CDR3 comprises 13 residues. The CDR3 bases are TGTGCCAGCAGTGAACAATGGAGTTCTGGCTACACCTTC. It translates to CASSEQWSSGYTF.

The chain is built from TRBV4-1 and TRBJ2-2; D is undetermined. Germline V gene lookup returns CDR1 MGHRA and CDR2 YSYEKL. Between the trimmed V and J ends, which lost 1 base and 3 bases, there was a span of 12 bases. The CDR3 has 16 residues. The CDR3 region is CASSQAHRRDTGELFF. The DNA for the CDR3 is TGCGCCAGCAGCCAAGCCCACCGGAGAGACACCGGGGAGCTGTTTTTT.

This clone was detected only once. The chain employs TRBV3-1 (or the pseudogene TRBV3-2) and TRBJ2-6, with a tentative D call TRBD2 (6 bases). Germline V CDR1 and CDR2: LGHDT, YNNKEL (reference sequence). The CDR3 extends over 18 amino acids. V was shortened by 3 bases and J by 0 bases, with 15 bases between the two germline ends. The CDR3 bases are TGTGCCAGCAGCCATTTGGCGGGAAAAGTCTCTGGGGCCAACGTCCTGACTTTC. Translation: CASSHLAGKVSGANVLTF.

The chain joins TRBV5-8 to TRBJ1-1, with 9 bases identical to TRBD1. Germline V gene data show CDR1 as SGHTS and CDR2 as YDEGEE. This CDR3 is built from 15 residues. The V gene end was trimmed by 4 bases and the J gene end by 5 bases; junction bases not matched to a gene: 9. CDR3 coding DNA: TGTGCCAGCAGCCAGGACAGGGGTAGGTTTACTGAAGCTTTCTTT. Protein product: CASSQDRGRFTEAFF.

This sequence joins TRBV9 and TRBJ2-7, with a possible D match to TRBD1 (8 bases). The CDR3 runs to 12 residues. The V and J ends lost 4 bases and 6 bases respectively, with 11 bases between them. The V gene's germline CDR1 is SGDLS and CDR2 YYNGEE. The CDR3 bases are TGTGCCAGCAGCACAGGGGGGGGCGAGCAGTACTTC. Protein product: CASSTGGGEQYF.

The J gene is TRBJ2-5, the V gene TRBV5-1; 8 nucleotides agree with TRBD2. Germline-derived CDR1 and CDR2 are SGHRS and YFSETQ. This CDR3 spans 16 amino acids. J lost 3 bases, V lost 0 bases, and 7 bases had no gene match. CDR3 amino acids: CASSLVGSGVKETQYF. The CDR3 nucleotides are TGCGCCAGCAGCTTGGTCGGTAGCGGGGTAAAAGAGACCCAGTACTTC.

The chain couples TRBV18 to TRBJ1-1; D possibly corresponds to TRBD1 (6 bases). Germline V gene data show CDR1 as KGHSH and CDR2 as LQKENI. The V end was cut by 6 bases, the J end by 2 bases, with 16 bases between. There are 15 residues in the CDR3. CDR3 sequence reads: CASSLYDRTNTEAFF. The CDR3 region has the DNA TGTGCCAGCTCTCTATATGACAGGACAAACACTGAAGCTTTCTTT. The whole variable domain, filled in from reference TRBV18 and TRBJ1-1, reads NAGVMQNPRHLVRRRGQEARLRCSPMKGHSHVYWYRQLPEEGLKFMVYLQKENIIDESGMPKERFSAEFPKEGPSILRIQQVVRGDSAAYFCASSLYDRTNTEAFFGQGTRLTVV.

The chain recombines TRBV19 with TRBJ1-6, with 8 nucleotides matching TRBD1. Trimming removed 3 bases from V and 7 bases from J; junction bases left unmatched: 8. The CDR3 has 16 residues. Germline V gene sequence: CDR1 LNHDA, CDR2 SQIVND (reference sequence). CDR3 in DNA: TGTGCCAGTAGTATCTTGGCCGGACAGGGCAATTCACCCCTCCACTTT. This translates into CASSILAGQGNSPLHF.

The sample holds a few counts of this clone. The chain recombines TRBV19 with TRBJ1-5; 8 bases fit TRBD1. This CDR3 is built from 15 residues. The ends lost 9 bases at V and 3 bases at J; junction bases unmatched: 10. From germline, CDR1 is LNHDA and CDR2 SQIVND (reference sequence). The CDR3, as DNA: TGTGCCAGCAAAGATTCGACAGGGGCCAATCAGCCCCAGCATTTT. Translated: CASKDSTGANQPQHF.

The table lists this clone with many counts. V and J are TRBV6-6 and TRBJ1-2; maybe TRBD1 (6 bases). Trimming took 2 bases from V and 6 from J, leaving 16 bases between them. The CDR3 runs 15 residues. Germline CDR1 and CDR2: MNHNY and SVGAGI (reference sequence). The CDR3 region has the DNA TGTGCCAGCAGTTACGGTGGGGGCAGATATAATGGCTACACCTTC. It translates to CASSYGGGRYNGYTF.

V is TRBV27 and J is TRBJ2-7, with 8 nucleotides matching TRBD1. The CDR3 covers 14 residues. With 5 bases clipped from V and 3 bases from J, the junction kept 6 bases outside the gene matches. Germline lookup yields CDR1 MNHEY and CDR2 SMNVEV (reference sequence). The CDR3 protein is CASSRDRTIYEQYF. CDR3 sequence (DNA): TGTGCCAGCAGTCGGGACAGGACGATCTACGAGCAGTACTTC.

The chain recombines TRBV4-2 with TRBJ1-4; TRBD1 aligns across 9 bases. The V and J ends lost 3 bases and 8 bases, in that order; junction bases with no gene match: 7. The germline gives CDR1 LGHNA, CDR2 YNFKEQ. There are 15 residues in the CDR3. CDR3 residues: CASSQTGGVGEKLFF. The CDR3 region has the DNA TGTGCCAGCAGCCAGACAGGGGGAGTAGGGGAAAAACTGTTTTTT.

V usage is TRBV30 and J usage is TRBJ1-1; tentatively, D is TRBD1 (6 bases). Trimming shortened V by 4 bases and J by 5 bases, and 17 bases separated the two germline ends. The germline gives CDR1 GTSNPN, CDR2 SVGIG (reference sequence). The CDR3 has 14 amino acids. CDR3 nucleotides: TGTGCCTGGACCAAAATACAGGGTGGGACTGAAGCTTTCTTT. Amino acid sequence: CAWTKIQGGTEAFF.

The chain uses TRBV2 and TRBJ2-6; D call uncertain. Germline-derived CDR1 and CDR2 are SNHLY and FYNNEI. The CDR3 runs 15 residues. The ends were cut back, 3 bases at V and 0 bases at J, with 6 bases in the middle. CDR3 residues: CASSDYPSGANVLTF. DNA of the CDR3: TGTGCCAGCAGTGACTACCCCTCTGGGGCCAACGTCCTGACTTTC.

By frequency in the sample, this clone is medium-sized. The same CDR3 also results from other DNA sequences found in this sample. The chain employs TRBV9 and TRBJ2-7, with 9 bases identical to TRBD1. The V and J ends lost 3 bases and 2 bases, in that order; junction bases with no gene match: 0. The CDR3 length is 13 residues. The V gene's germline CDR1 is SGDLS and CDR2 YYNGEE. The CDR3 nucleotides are TGTGCCAGCAGCGGACAGGGGGCCTACGAGCAGTACTTC. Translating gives CASSGQGAYEQYF.

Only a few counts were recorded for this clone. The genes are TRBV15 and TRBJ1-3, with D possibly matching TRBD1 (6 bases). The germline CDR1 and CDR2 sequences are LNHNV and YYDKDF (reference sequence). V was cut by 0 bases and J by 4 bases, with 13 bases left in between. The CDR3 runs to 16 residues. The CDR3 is CATSRDPGGGGNTIYF. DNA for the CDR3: TGTGCCACCAGCAGAGACCCTGGTGGGGGCGGAAACACCATATATTTT. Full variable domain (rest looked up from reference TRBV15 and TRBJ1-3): DAMVIQNPRYQVTQFGKPVTLSCSQTLNHNVMYWYQQKSSQAPKLLFHYYDKDFNNEADTPDNFQSRRPNTSFCFLDIRSPGLGDTAMYLCATSRDPGGGGNTIYFGEGSWLTVV.

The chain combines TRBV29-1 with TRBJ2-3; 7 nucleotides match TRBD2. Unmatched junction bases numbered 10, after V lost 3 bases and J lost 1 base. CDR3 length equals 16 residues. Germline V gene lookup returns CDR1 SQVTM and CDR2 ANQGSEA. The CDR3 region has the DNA TGCAGCGTTGACGCCCTGATGGGGGGGGGCACAGATACGCAGTATTTT. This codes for CSVDALMGGGTDTQYF.